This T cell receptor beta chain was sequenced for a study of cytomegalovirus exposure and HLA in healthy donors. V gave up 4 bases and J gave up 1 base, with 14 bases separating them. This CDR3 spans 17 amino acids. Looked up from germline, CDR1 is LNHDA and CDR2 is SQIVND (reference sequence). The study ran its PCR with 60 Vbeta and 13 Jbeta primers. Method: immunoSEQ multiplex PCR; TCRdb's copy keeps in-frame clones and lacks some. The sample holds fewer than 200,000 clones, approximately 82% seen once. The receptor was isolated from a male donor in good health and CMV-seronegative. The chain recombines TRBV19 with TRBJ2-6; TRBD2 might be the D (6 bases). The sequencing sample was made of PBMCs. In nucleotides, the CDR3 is TGTGCCAGTAGTACGCCGGGACTGAAATCTGGGGCCAACGTCCTGACTTTC. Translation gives CASSTPGLKSGANVLTF.